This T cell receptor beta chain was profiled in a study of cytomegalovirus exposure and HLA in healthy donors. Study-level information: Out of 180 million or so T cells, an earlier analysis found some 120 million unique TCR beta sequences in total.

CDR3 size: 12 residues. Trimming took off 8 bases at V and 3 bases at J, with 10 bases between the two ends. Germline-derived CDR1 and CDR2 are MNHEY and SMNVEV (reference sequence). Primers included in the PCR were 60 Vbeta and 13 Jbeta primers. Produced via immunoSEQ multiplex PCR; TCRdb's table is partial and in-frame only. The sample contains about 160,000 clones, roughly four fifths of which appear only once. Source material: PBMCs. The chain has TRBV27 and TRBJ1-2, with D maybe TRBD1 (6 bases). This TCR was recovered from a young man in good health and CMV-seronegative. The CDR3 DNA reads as TGTGCCAGCCGCCAGGGGTACTATGGCTACACCTTC. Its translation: CASRQGYYGYTF.